The subject of this entry is one T cell receptor (beta chain). Germline CDR1 and CDR2: MDHEN and SYDVKM. V was cut by 7 bases and J by 6 bases, with 16 bases left in between. The CDR3 covers 15 residues. The sample belongs to a study of control samples from healthy donors and cancer patients. The protocol was immunoSEQ multiplex PCR, while the TCRdb copy is restricted to in-frame clones and leaves out a portion. The sample includes tens of thousands of clones, roughly 94% of them seen just once. The genes are TRBV28 and TRBJ1-6; perhaps TRBD1 as D (5 bases). Source material: blood. The clonotype originates from a man aged 25-40 years in good health. The CDR3 protein is CASTQLGTSNSPLHF. As DNA, the CDR3 is TGTGCCAGCACTCAATTGGGGACTTCTAATTCACCCCTCCACTTT.